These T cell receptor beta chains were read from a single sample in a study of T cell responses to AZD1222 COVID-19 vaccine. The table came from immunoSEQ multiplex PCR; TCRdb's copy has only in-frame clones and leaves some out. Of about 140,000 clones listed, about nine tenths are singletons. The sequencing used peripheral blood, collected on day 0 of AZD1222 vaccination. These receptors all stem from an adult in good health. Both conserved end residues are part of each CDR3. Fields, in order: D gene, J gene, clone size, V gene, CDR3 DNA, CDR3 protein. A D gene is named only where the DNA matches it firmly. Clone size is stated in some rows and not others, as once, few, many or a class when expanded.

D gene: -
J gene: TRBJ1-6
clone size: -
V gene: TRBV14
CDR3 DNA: TGTGCCAGCAGCCCGAAGCGATATAATTCACCCCTCCACTTT
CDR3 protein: CASSPKRYNSPLHF

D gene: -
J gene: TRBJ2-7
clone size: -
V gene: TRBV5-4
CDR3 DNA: TGTGCCAGCAGCCGAAACCGGGGGCAGACCTACGAGCAGTACTTC
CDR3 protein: CASSRNRGQTYEQYF

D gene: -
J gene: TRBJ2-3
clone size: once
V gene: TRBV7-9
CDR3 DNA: TGTGCCAGCAGCTTAGACTCCGGAGCAGGCACAGATACGCAGTATTTT
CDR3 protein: CASSLDSGAGTDTQYF

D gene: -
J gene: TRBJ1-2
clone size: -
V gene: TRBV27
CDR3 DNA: TGTGCCAGCAGTTTAGGTCAGGGTAGTATAGATGGCTACACCTTC
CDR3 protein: CASSLGQGSIDGYTF

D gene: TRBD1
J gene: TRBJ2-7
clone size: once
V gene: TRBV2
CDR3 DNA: TGTGCCAGCAGACCGACAGGGGAACACGAGCAGTACTTC
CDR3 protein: CASRPTGEHEQYF

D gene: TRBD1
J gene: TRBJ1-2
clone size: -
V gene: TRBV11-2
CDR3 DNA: TGTGCCAGCAGCTTAGGCGACAGGGGCATTAACTATGGCTACACCTTC
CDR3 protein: CASSLGDRGINYGYTF

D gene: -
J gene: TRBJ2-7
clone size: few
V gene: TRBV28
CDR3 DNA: TGTGCCAGCAGTCTGGACGGCACCTACGAGCAGTACTTC
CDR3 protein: CASSLDGTYEQYF

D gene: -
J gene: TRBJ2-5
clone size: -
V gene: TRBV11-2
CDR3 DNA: TGTGCCAGCAGCTTAGGCCAGGGACGAGAGACCCAGTACTTC
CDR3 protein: CASSLGQGRETQYF

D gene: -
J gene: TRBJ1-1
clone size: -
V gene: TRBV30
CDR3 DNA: TGTGCCTGGAGTGTAGAACGTAGGGGAAAAGCTTTCTTT
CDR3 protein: CAWSVERRGKAFF

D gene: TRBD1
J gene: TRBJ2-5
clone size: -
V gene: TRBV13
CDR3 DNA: TGTGCCAGCAGTCTCCTGGGACAGGGGGCGGAGACCCAGTACTTC
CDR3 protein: CASSLLGQGAETQYF

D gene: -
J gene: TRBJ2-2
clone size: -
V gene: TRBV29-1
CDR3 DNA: TGCAGCGTTGACCTGACAGGCACCACCGGGGAGCTGTTTTTT
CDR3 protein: CSVDLTGTTGELFF

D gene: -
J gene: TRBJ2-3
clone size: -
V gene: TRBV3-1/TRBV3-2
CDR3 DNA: TGTGCCAGCAGCCAAGCCTACAGATCTAGCACAGATACGCAGTATTTT
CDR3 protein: CASSQAYRSSTDTQYF

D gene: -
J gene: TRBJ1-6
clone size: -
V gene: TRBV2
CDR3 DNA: TGTGCCCGCAGCCCCACAAGGGGCTATAATTCACCCCTCCACTTT
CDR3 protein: CARSPTRGYNSPLHF

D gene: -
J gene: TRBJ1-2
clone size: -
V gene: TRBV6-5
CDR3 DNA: TGTGCCAGCAGTTACGGCAGGGTAAGGCGGCTGAGTGGCTACACCTTC
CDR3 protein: CASSYGRVRRLSGYTF

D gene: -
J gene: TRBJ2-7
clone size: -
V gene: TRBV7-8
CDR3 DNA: TGTGCCAGCAGCTTAGGGACATCTTCCTACGAGCAGTACTTC
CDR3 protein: CASSLGTSSYEQYF

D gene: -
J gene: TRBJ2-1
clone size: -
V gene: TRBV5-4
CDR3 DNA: TGTGCCAGCAGTTCCGGGGGCAATGAGCAGTTCTTC
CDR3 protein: CASSSGGNEQFF

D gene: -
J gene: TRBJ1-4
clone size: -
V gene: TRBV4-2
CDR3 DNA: TGTGCCAGCAGCCAAGATATGGGGCGTGATGAAAAACTGTTTTTT
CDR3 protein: CASSQDMGRDEKLFF

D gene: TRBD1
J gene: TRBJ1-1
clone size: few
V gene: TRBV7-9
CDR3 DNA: TGTGCCAGCAGCCCACGACAGGGGGGCACTGAAGCTTTCTTT
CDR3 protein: CASSPRQGGTEAFF

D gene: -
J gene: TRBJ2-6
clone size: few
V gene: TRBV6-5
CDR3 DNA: TGTGCCAGCAGGCCGCAGGGGTCCGGGGCCAACGTCCTGACTTTC
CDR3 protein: CASRPQGSGANVLTF

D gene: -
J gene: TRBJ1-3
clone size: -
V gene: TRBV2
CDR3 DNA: TGTGCCAGCAGCAGTTTCTCTGGAAACACCATATATTTT
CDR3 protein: CASSSFSGNTIYF